Following are 11 T cell receptor beta chains from one sample sequenced in a study of lymphopenia after photon versus proton radiotherapy. Generated by immunoSEQ multiplex PCR, the TCRdb table keeps only in-frame clones and is missing some. Among tens of thousands of clones listed, approximately 81% were seen once. Sequencing used peripheral blood, obtained from a patient treated with photon-based radiotherapy. Every receptor here comes from a man in his forties or fifties with gastric cancer.

The chain recombines TRBV7-9 with TRBJ2-1, with 11 positions matching TRBD2. Germline V lookup: CDR1 SEHNR, CDR2 FQNEAQ (reference sequence). The CDR3 spans 17 residues. Trimming cost V 5 bases and J 7 bases; bases outside gene matches: 13. The CDR3: CASSLGTSGNSRNEQFF. The CDR3 DNA follows: TGTGCCAGCAGCCTCGGGACTAGCGGAAACTCCCGGAATGAGCAGTTCTTC.

This chain's CDR3 is CASSGRESGEQYF. The CDR3 region has the DNA TGTGCCAGCTCGGGACGAGAAAGCGGCGAGCAGTACTTC. This chain links TRBV18 with TRBJ2-7; perhaps D is TRBD1 or TRBD2 (5 bases each). V was clipped by 6 bases and J by 6 bases, with 15 bases between them. From germline, CDR1 is KGHSH and CDR2 LQKENI. The CDR3 is 13 amino acids.

The chain links TRBV18 to TRBJ1-1; D gene unclear. The V gene lost 2 bases and the J gene lost 5 bases, with 9 bases spanning the gap. The CDR3 has 13 residues. Looked up from germline, CDR1 is KGHSH and CDR2 is LQKENI. CDR3: CASSPGKGTEAFF. CDR3 bases: TGTGCCAGCTCACCAGGTAAAGGGACTGAAGCTTTCTTT.

This clone was observed a single time. The chain links TRBV27 to TRBJ2-3; TRBD2 matches at 10 bases. Per germline, CDR1 MNHEY and CDR2 SMNVEV (reference sequence). This CDR3 is 15 amino acids long. V trimming: 6 bases; J trimming: 2 bases; junction bases outside the gene matches: 5. The chain's CDR3 is CASSTGLATTDTQYF. For the CDR3, the DNA is TGTGCCAGCAGCACGGGACTAGCGACCACAGATACGCAGTATTTT.

The chain couples TRBV7-2 to TRBJ2-7, with no clear D. The germline V and J ends were trimmed by 5 bases and 4 bases, with 12 bases remaining between them. The germline gives CDR1 SGHTA, CDR2 FQGNSA. The CDR3 length is 13 residues. In DNA, the CDR3 is TGTGCCAGCAGCCCTCCACCAGGTTACGAGCAGTACTTC. It codes for CASSPPPGYEQYF. The full variable domain, in which reference TRBV7-2 and TRBJ2-7 provide the parts outside the CDR3, is GAGVSQSPSNKVTEKGKDVELRCDPISGHTALYWYRQSLGQGLEFLIYFQGNSAPDKSGLPSDRFSAERTGGSVSTLTIQRTQQEDSAVYLCASSPPPGYEQYFGPGTRLTVT.

CDR3 sequence (DNA): TGTGCCAGCAGTTTGGGGCCACTGGGGCAGTACTTC. The encoded protein is CASSLGPLGQYF. J is TRBJ2-7 and V is TRBV28; perhaps TRBD1 as D (5 bases). CDR1 and CDR2 from the germline V gene are MDHEN and SYDVKM. V gave up 3 bases and J gave up 9 bases, with 12 bases separating them. The CDR3 has 12 residues.

The V call is TRBV19, the J call TRBJ1-2; perhaps TRBD1 as D (6 bases). The CDR3 runs 13 residues. Trimming took off 6 bases at V and 4 bases at J, with 12 bases between the two ends. Germline lookup yields CDR1 LNHDA and CDR2 SQIVND (reference sequence). CDR3 sequence: CASSPTGSYGYTF. CDR3 DNA sequence: TGTGCCAGTAGCCCGACAGGTAGCTATGGCTACACCTTC.

The V call is TRBV7-9, the J call TRBJ2-5; 8 bases fit TRBD1. Germline V gives CDR1 SEHNR, CDR2 FQNEAQ (reference sequence). This CDR3 is built from 15 residues. V was clipped by 5 bases and J by 3 bases; unmatched bases: 8. As DNA, the CDR3 is TGTGCCAGCAGCGTCGGGACAGGAAGGGAAGAGACCCAGTACTTC. Protein product: CASSVGTGREETQYF.

The CDR3 nucleotides read TGTGCCAGCACCACCCCGGGTAGAGGGGAGCTGTTTTTT. It encodes CASTTPGRGELFF. The chain employs TRBV2 and TRBJ2-2; D unresolved. Germline V lookup: CDR1 SNHLY, CDR2 FYNNEI. Trimming pared 7 bases from V and 8 bases from J, leaving 14 bases between. The CDR3 consists of 13 residues.

The CDR3 spells CASSSRDHLGQQYF. CDR3 nucleotides: TGTGCCAGCAGTTCCCGGGACCACTTAGGGCAACAGTACTTC. The chain couples TRBV27 to TRBJ2-7, with D perhaps being TRBD1 or TRBD2 (5 bases each). V dropped 4 bases and J dropped 10 bases, with 20 bases sitting between them. Germline V gene data show CDR1 as MNHEY and CDR2 as SMNVEV (reference sequence). The CDR3 totals 14 residues.

V and J are TRBV11-1 and TRBJ2-2; no firm D call. This CDR3 is built from 12 residues. The V gene's germline CDR1 is SGHAT and CDR2 FQDESV (reference sequence). The germline V and J ends were trimmed by 3 bases and 3 bases, with 2 bases remaining between them. The CDR3 sequence: CASSLDTGELFF. CDR3 nucleotides: TGTGCCAGCAGCTTGGACACCGGGGAGCTGTTTTTT.